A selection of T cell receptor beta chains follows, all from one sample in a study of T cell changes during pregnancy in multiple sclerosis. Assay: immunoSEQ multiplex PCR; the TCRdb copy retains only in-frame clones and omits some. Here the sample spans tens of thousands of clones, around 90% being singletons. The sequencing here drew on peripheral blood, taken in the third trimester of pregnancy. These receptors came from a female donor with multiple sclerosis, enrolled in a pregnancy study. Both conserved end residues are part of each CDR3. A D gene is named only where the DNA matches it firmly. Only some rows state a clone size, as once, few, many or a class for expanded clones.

cdr3_aa: CASSLRGGGFLNSPLHF
cdr3_nt: TGCGCCAGCAGCTTGCGTGGGGGCGGTTTCCTTAATTCACCCCTCCACTTT
v_call: TRBV5-1
j_call: TRBJ1-6
d_call: .
clone_size: .

cdr3_aa: CASSPRIIYGYTF
cdr3_nt: TGTGCCAGCAGCCCCAGAATAATCTATGGCTACACCTTC
v_call: TRBV7-2
j_call: TRBJ1-2
d_call: .
clone_size: .

cdr3_aa: CASSLKLEWYYEQYF
cdr3_nt: TGTGCCAGCAGCTTAAAGTTAGAGTGGTACTACGAGCAGTACTTC
v_call: TRBV7-2
j_call: TRBJ2-7
d_call: .
clone_size: .

cdr3_aa: CASSTFRDSEAFF
cdr3_nt: TGTGCCAGCAGTACATTCCGGGACAGTGAAGCTTTCTTT
v_call: TRBV2
j_call: TRBJ1-1
d_call: TRBD1
clone_size: .

cdr3_aa: CASSLGLEDEQYF
cdr3_nt: TGTGCCAGCAGCTTAGGTTTGGAGGACGAGCAGTACTTC
v_call: TRBV7-6
j_call: TRBJ2-7
d_call: .
clone_size: .

cdr3_aa: CASSPRAYNEKLFF
cdr3_nt: TGCGCCAGCAGCCCCAGGGCCTATAATGAAAAACTGTTTTTT
v_call: TRBV10-2
j_call: TRBJ1-4
d_call: .
clone_size: once

cdr3_aa: CASSTPGGGRDEQYF
cdr3_nt: TGTGCCAGCAGCACTCCAGGCGGGGGCCGGGACGAGCAGTACTTC
v_call: TRBV28
j_call: TRBJ2-7
d_call: .
clone_size: .

cdr3_aa: CASRTTGTGGTEQYF
cdr3_nt: TGTGCCAGTAGAACCACCGGGACAGGAGGAACGGAGCAGTACTTC
v_call: TRBV19
j_call: TRBJ2-7
d_call: TRBD1
clone_size: .

cdr3_aa: CASSAQQGPINSPLHF
cdr3_nt: TGTGCCAGCAGCGCCCAACAGGGGCCCATTAATTCACCCCTCCACTTT
v_call: TRBV9
j_call: TRBJ1-6
d_call: TRBD1
clone_size: once

cdr3_aa: CASSPPDRGHSEKLFF
cdr3_nt: TGTGCCAGCTCACCACCGGACAGGGGGCATAGTGAAAAACTGTTTTTT
v_call: TRBV18
j_call: TRBJ1-4
d_call: TRBD1
clone_size: .

cdr3_aa: CASSWRVSERGGRSYEQFF
cdr3_nt: TGCGCCAGCAGCTGGAGGGTCTCTGAGCGGGGGGGCCGGAGTTACGAGCAGTTCTTC
v_call: TRBV5-1
j_call: TRBJ2-1
d_call: TRBD2
clone_size: .

cdr3_aa: CSVEGDRGVDTQYF
cdr3_nt: TGCAGCGTTGAGGGGGACAGGGGTGTGGATACGCAGTATTTT
v_call: TRBV29-1
j_call: TRBJ2-3
d_call: TRBD1
clone_size: .

cdr3_aa: CASSHLGQPFYGYTF
cdr3_nt: TGCGCCAGCAGCCACCTGGGACAGCCGTTCTATGGCTACACCTTC
v_call: TRBV4-3
j_call: TRBJ1-2
d_call: TRBD1
clone_size: .

cdr3_aa: CASTSPGQYNEKLFF
cdr3_nt: TGTGCCAGCACCTCCCCCGGACAGTATAATGAAAAACTGTTTTTT
v_call: TRBV28
j_call: TRBJ1-4
d_call: .
clone_size: .

cdr3_aa: CASSLGEGETQYF
cdr3_nt: TGTGCCAGCAGCTTGGGCGAGGGAGAGACCCAGTACTTC
v_call: TRBV5-6
j_call: TRBJ2-5
d_call: .
clone_size: .

cdr3_aa: CASRPDRNNEQFF
cdr3_nt: TGTGCCAGCAGGCCCGACAGGAACAATGAGCAGTTCTTC
v_call: TRBV7-6
j_call: TRBJ2-1
d_call: .
clone_size: once

cdr3_aa: CASSSPGLRYEQYF
cdr3_nt: TGTGCCAGCAGTTCGCCGGGACTCCGCTACGAGCAGTACTTC
v_call: TRBV6-5
j_call: TRBJ2-7
d_call: .
clone_size: .

cdr3_aa: CASSPGTRNTEAFF
cdr3_nt: TGTGCCAGCAGCCCCGGGACAAGGAACACTGAAGCTTTCTTT
v_call: TRBV13
j_call: TRBJ1-1
d_call: .
clone_size: .

cdr3_aa: CASSMREESTEAFF
cdr3_nt: TGTGCCAGTAGTATGAGGGAGGAGAGCACTGAAGCTTTCTTT
v_call: TRBV19
j_call: TRBJ1-1
d_call: .
clone_size: .

cdr3_aa: CSVEEGALTDTQYF
cdr3_nt: TGCAGCGTTGAAGAAGGGGCCCTCACAGATACGCAGTATTTT
v_call: TRBV29-1
j_call: TRBJ2-3
d_call: .
clone_size: .

cdr3_aa: CAIRPSTDTQYF
cdr3_nt: TGCGCCATCCGTCCTAGCACAGATACGCAGTATTTT
v_call: TRBV10-2
j_call: TRBJ2-3
d_call: .
clone_size: .

cdr3_aa: CATSRASGLEGQPQHF
cdr3_nt: TGTGCCACCAGCAGAGCCTCAGGGCTGGAGGGGCAGCCCCAGCATTTT
v_call: TRBV15
j_call: TRBJ1-5
d_call: .
clone_size: .

cdr3_aa: CASSPRGGGGSNTEAFF
cdr3_nt: TGCGCCAGCAGCCCCAGGGGCGGTGGGGGTTCGAACACTGAAGCTTTCTTT
v_call: TRBV5-1
j_call: TRBJ1-1
d_call: .
clone_size: .

cdr3_aa: CASSQPGQRSYEQYF
cdr3_nt: TGTGCCAGTAGTCAACCAGGACAGCGCTCCTACGAGCAGTACTTC
v_call: TRBV19
j_call: TRBJ2-7
d_call: .
clone_size: .

cdr3_aa: CASSLQQGATEAFF
cdr3_nt: TGTGCCAGCAGTTTACAACAGGGGGCCACTGAAGCTTTCTTT
v_call: TRBV27
j_call: TRBJ1-1
d_call: TRBD1
clone_size: .

cdr3_aa: CASSFEGIGQPQHF
cdr3_nt: TGTGCCAGCTCTTTCGAGGGCATAGGGCAGCCCCAGCATTTT
v_call: TRBV2
j_call: TRBJ1-5
d_call: .
clone_size: once

cdr3_aa: CASSVGGASNTGELFF
cdr3_nt: TGTGCCAGCTCTGTAGGGGGCGCATCAAACACCGGGGAGCTGTTTTTT
v_call: TRBV9
j_call: TRBJ2-2
d_call: TRBD1
clone_size: .

cdr3_aa: CAWMRRPYSYEQYF
cdr3_nt: TGTGCCTGGATGAGGAGACCCTACTCCTACGAGCAGTACTTC
v_call: TRBV30
j_call: TRBJ2-7
d_call: .
clone_size: .

cdr3_aa: CASSWDRGIDTQYF
cdr3_nt: TGTGCCAGCAGTTGGGACAGGGGGATTGATACGCAGTATTTT
v_call: TRBV6-1
j_call: TRBJ2-3
d_call: TRBD1
clone_size: .

cdr3_aa: CASSPVNGDNSPLHF
cdr3_nt: TGTGCCAGCTCACCAGTCAACGGGGATAATTCACCCCTCCACTTT
v_call: TRBV18
j_call: TRBJ1-6
d_call: .
clone_size: .

cdr3_aa: CASMGRGNTGELFF
cdr3_nt: TGTGCCAGCATGGGGCGCGGGAACACCGGGGAGCTGTTTTTT
v_call: TRBV9
j_call: TRBJ2-2
d_call: .
clone_size: .

cdr3_aa: CASSPGTGFREQYF
cdr3_nt: TGCGCCAGCAGCCCCGGGACAGGGTTCCGCGAGCAGTACTTC
v_call: TRBV5-1
j_call: TRBJ2-7
d_call: TRBD1
clone_size: .

cdr3_aa: CASSEGGSGGAQEQFF
cdr3_nt: TGTGCCAGCAGTGAAGGTGGGAGCGGGGGGGCTCAGGAGCAGTTCTTC
v_call: TRBV6-4
j_call: TRBJ2-1
d_call: TRBD2
clone_size: once

cdr3_aa: CASSFGSGGPEQYF
cdr3_nt: TGTGCCAGCAGTTTCGGTAGCGGGGGTCCCGAGCAGTACTTC
v_call: TRBV27
j_call: TRBJ2-7
d_call: TRBD2
clone_size: .

cdr3_aa: CASSPFLPERQGDGYTF
cdr3_nt: TGTGCCAGCAGCCCTTTTCTCCCGGAAAGACAGGGGGATGGCTACACCTTC
v_call: TRBV5-4
j_call: TRBJ1-2
d_call: TRBD1
clone_size: .

cdr3_aa: CASTNEVFTEAFF
cdr3_nt: TGTGCCAGTACCAATGAGGTTTTCACTGAAGCTTTCTTT
v_call: TRBV19
j_call: TRBJ1-1
d_call: .
clone_size: .

cdr3_aa: CASSLEDEDEQFF
cdr3_nt: TGTGCCAGCAGCTTAGAGGATGAGGATGAGCAGTTCTTC
v_call: TRBV7-2
j_call: TRBJ2-1
d_call: .
clone_size: .